These 27 T cell receptor beta chains share one sample of origin, sequenced in a study of radiation and T cells in renal cell carcinoma. Some clones are missing from TCRdb's copy, which holds only in-frame ones; the method was immunoSEQ multiplex PCR. This table has 20,000 to 25,000 clones, around half appearing once. Treatment given: treatment-naive control, cytoreductive nephrectomy. Sequencing used tumor tissue, obtained from a patient whose treatment was nephrectomy without radiotherapy. These receptors were obtained from a human donor with renal cell carcinoma.

This clone was picked up many times. The gene calls are TRBV19 and TRBJ1-6; perhaps TRBD1 as D (6 bases). V lost 1 base, J lost 9 bases, and 16 bases lay in between. Germline lookup yields CDR1 LNHDA and CDR2 SQIVND (reference sequence). The CDR3 has 16 amino acids. CDR3 DNA sequence: TGTGCCAGTAGTATAGCTCGACCAGGGGCTGGTTCACCCCTCCACTTT. Translated: CASSIARPGAGSPLHF.

The chain joins TRBV10-3 to TRBJ2-3, with 7 bases lining up with TRBD2. This CDR3 contains 13 residues. Unmatched junction bases numbered 6, after V lost 11 bases and J lost 1 base. The V gene's germline CDR1 is ENHRY and CDR2 SYGVKD. The CDR3 loop reads CAASGDGTDTQYF. The CDR3 bases are TGTGCCGCCAGCGGGGATGGCACAGATACGCAGTATTTT.

Note on this clone: This CDR3 is also generated by other DNA sequences in the sample. The rearrangement links TRBV7-3 to TRBJ1-5; D unclear. The CDR3 totals 13 residues. Trimming took off 0 bases at V and 2 bases at J, with 2 bases between the two ends. Germline lookup yields CDR1 SGHTA and CDR2 FQGTGA. Written as DNA, the CDR3 is TGTGCCAGCAGCTTAACGGGCAATCAGCCCCAGCATTTT. Its protein product is CASSLTGNQPQHF.

The chain recombines TRBV5-1 with TRBJ1-2, with TRBD1 as a possible D gene (6 bases). There are 14 residues in the CDR3. Trimming shortened V by 1 base and J by 6 bases, and 13 bases separated the two germline ends. The V gene's germline CDR1 is SGHRS and CDR2 YFSETQ. CDR3 sequence (DNA): TGCGCCAGCAGCTTGAGGGGGGGCGAAAATGGCTACACCTTC. Its translation: CASSLRGGENGYTF.

This clone appeared a single time. The chain is built from TRBV2 and TRBJ1-6; 9 positions match TRBD1. Germline CDR1 SNHLY, CDR2 FYNNEI. The V and J ends lost 6 bases and 8 bases, in that order; junction bases with no gene match: 5. The CDR3 loop spans 14 amino acids. The CDR3 DNA reads TGTGCCAGCAGCATCCGGGACAGGGATTCACCCCTCCACTTT. It specifies CASSIRDRDSPLHF.

This clone has more than one count but fewer than ten. This chain joins TRBV5-6 and TRBJ2-7, with D possibly TRBD1 on 6 matching bases. The CDR3 covers 12 residues. The V gene's germline CDR1 is SGHDT and CDR2 YYEEEE. V lost 3 bases to trimming and J lost 7 bases, with 11 bases between them. This chain's CDR3 is CASSWVGGEQYF. The DNA of the CDR3 is TGTGCCAGCAGCTGGGTAGGGGGTGAGCAGTACTTC.

This clone was observed a few times. The chain recombines TRBV9 with TRBJ1-1; 7 nucleotides match TRBD1. This CDR3 contains 15 residues. Germline values: CDR1 SGDLS, CDR2 YYNGEE. Trimming cost V 3 bases and J 0 bases; bases outside gene matches: 5. As DNA, the CDR3 is TGTGCCAGCAGCGCCGGACAGGTTATGAACACTGAAGCTTTCTTT. This encodes CASSAGQVMNTEAFF.

V usage is TRBV19 and J usage is TRBJ1-1; 8 nucleotides align to TRBD1. This CDR3 region has 16 residues. V was pared by 3 bases and J by 7 bases, with 13 bases of the junction left unmatched. CDR1 is LNHDA, CDR2 SQIVND, per germline (reference sequence). The CDR3 sequence: CASSISGGYVGGEAFF. CDR3 nucleotides: TGTGCCAGTAGTATTTCAGGGGGCTATGTTGGTGGTGAAGCTTTCTTT.

The chain employs TRBV5-4 and TRBJ1-2; 9 positions match TRBD1. The ends lost 4 bases at V and 2 bases at J; junction bases unmatched: 3. The CDR3 loop spans 14 amino acids. CDR1 SGHNT and CDR2 YYREEE come from the germline V gene (reference sequence). The DNA for the CDR3 is TGTGCCAGCAGCGAAGGACAGGGGAACTATGGCTACACCTTC. This codes for CASSEGQGNYGYTF.

This clone was detected only a few times. This chain uses TRBV5-8 with TRBJ2-3, with 9 bases identical to TRBD1. The CDR3 length is 14 residues. Trimming at V came to 3 bases and at J to 3 bases, leaving 2 bases not matched to a gene. Germline V gene lookup returns CDR1 SGHTS and CDR2 YDEGEE. Written as DNA, the CDR3 is TGTGCCAGCAGCTGGGACAGGGCAACAGATACGCAGTATTTT. Residues: CASSWDRATDTQYF.

This clone is medium-sized. Other DNA sequences in this sample translate to the same CDR3. The rearrangement joins TRBV7-9 to TRBJ2-1; 11 bases are shared with TRBD2. Looked up from germline, CDR1 is SEHNR and CDR2 is FQNEAQ (reference sequence). V was pared by 5 bases and J by 5 bases, with 5 bases of the junction left unmatched. The CDR3 runs to 15 residues. CDR3 in amino acids: CASSPGTSGNNEQFF. The CDR3 nucleotides are TGTGCCAGCAGCCCCGGGACTAGCGGTAACAATGAGCAGTTCTTC.

In this sample, this clone turned up once. At one end, the junction sequence differs from germline, possibly due to a read error. The rearrangement uses TRBV6-5 and TRBJ1-3; 7 nucleotides match TRBD1. The CDR3 covers 13 residues. CDR1 MNHEY and CDR2 SVGAGI come from the germline V gene. The CDR3 DNA reads as TGTGCCATCAGTGACAGGGCTGGAAACACCATATATTTT. It specifies CAISDRAGNTIYF.

In its sample, this clone was seen a few times. V and J are TRBV5-6 and TRBJ1-1; D is possibly TRBD1 (5 bases). The CDR3 totals 15 residues. The V gene lost 3 bases and the J gene lost 1 base, with 13 bases spanning the gap. Germline V gene lookup returns CDR1 SGHDT and CDR2 YYEEEE. In DNA, the CDR3 is TGTGCCAGCAGCTGGGAGGGGATTCGGAACACTGAAGCTTTCTTT. Residues: CASSWEGIRNTEAFF.

The chain joins TRBV2 to TRBJ2-5, with D possibly matching TRBD1 (5 bases). The germline V gene encodes CDR1 SNHLY and CDR2 FYNNEI. This CDR3 has 14 amino acids. The V end was cut by 1 base, the J end by 5 bases, with 11 bases between. CDR3 residues: CASSEGQGRETQYF. CDR3 nucleotide sequence: TGTGCCAGCAGTGAAGGGCAGGGAAGGGAGACCCAGTACTTC. Drawing the rest from reference TRBV2 and TRBJ2-5, the complete variable domain is EPEVTQTPSHQVTQMGQEVILRCVPISNHLYFYWYRQILGQKVEFLVSFYNNEISEKSEIFDDQFSVERPDGSNFTLKIRSTKLEDSAMYFCASSEGQGRETQYFGPGTRLLVL.

The J gene is TRBJ2-2, the V gene TRBV9; 10 nucleotides line up with TRBD2. The ends lost 0 bases at V and 5 bases at J; junction bases unmatched: 7. Germline values: CDR1 SGDLS, CDR2 YYNGEE. The CDR3 length is 17 residues. In DNA form, the CDR3 reads TGTGCCAGCAGCGTAGCAGCGGGGGGGCGTTATACCGGGGAGCTGTTTTTT. This translates into CASSVAAGGRYTGELFF.

V and J are TRBV7-9 and TRBJ2-7; D not certain. CDR1 and CDR2 (germline): SEHNR, FQNEAQ (reference sequence). V gave up 5 bases and J gave up 3 bases, with 11 bases separating them. The CDR3 consists of 13 residues. CDR3 residues: CASSPTDSYEQYF. The CDR3 coding sequence is TGTGCCAGCAGCCCTACAGATAGCTACGAGCAGTACTTC.

This chain links TRBV6-6 with TRBJ1-5; D is undetermined. Germline CDR1 and CDR2: MNHNY and SVGAGI (reference sequence). The CDR3 extends over 15 amino acids. Trimming stripped 7 bases from V and 6 bases from J, with 19 bases between. The CDR3 DNA sequence: TGTGCCAGCACCCCCTGGGATGTGGGAAGTCAGCCCCAGCATTTT. It translates to CASTPWDVGSQPQHF.

The chain carries TRBV18 and TRBJ2-3; D is unclear. V lost 6 bases to trimming and J lost 2 bases, with 12 bases between them. CDR1 is KGHSH and CDR2 is LQKENI in the germline V gene. This CDR3 comprises 14 residues. DNA for the CDR3: TGTGCCAGCTCCCCGCTCGGTGTCACAGATACGCAGTATTTT. This gives the protein CASSPLGVTDTQYF.

The V gene is TRBV4-1, the J gene TRBJ2-5; TRBD2 matches at 8 bases. The J segment lost 5 bases and the V segment lost 6 bases, leaving 14 bases of the junction unmatched. The germline gives CDR1 MGHRA, CDR2 YSYEKL. The CDR3 is 16 amino acids. CDR3: CASSRVDSGEGETQYF. In nucleotides, the CDR3 is TGCGCCAGCAGTCGAGTGGATAGCGGGGAGGGGGAGACCCAGTACTTC.

The chain employs TRBV30 and TRBJ1-2; D is ambiguous. V was pared by 2 bases and J by 1 base, with 8 bases between. The CDR3 is 13 amino acids. Germline assignment: CDR1 GTSNPN and CDR2 SVGIG (reference sequence). The CDR3, as DNA: TGTGCCTGGAGTATCAAGTTTAACTATGGCTACACCTTC. It translates to CAWSIKFNYGYTF.

This chain connects TRBV29-1 to TRBJ2-1; D not certain. The CDR3 is made up of 15 amino acids. V was pared by 4 bases and J by 0 bases, with 13 bases between. Looked up from germline, CDR1 is SQVTM and CDR2 is ANQGSEA. The CDR3 DNA follows: TGCAGCGTTGGAGGCCAGCCCGGCTCCTACAATGAGCAGTTCTTC. It specifies CSVGGQPGSYNEQFF.

The chain uses TRBV20-1 and TRBJ2-1; D gene ambiguous. The V gene's germline CDR1 is DFQATT and CDR2 SNEGSKA (reference sequence). V was pared by 2 bases and J by 6 bases, with 5 bases between. This CDR3 is 11 amino acids long. The CDR3, as DNA: TGCAGTGCTAGATTGGGCAATGAGCAGTTCTTC. Translation: CSARLGNEQFF.

The rearrangement uses TRBV6-6 and TRBJ2-7; D may be TRBD1 or TRBD2 (5 bases each). In germline, CDR1 is MNHNY, CDR2 SVGAGI (reference sequence). The CDR3 is made up of 14 amino acids. The ends were cut back, 4 bases at V and 6 bases at J, with 16 bases in the middle. The CDR3 here is CASSWPGTGSEQYF. The CDR3 nucleotides are TGTGCCAGCAGTTGGCCCGGGACCGGAAGCGAGCAGTACTTC.

The V call is TRBV2, the J call TRBJ1-3; the D gene is possibly TRBD1 (6 bases). Trimming took 6 bases from V and 6 from J, leaving 18 bases between them. The CDR3 is 15 amino acids. CDR1 and CDR2 (germline): SNHLY, FYNNEI. CDR3 sequence: CASRGGRLSENTIYF. CDR3 nucleotide sequence: TGTGCCAGCAGGGGGGGGCGGCTCTCGGAAAACACCATATATTTT.

This clone appeared a few times. The J gene is TRBJ2-1, the V gene TRBV29-1; no reliable D call. The CDR3 has 11 residues. Germline V CDR1 and CDR2: SQVTM, ANQGSEA. V was trimmed by 6 bases and J by 12 bases, leaving 15 bases between them. The CDR3 protein is CSVEIGIGQFF. The CDR3 DNA reads TGCAGCGTCGAGATAGGGATAGGGCAGTTCTTC.

The chain joins TRBV29-1 to TRBJ2-7; D remains ambiguous. V dropped 5 bases and J dropped 6 bases, with 14 bases sitting between them. Germline V gene data show CDR1 as SQVTM and CDR2 as ANQGSEA. There are 12 residues in the CDR3. The CDR3 loop reads CSVPLPSGEQYF. CDR3 DNA sequence: TGCAGCGTTCCCTTGCCCTCGGGCGAGCAGTACTTC.

The chain has TRBV5-4 and TRBJ2-6; D unresolved. This CDR3 has 15 amino acids. CDR1 is SGHNT and CDR2 is YYREEE in the germline V gene (reference sequence). The germline V and J ends were trimmed by 0 bases and 1 base, with 5 bases remaining between them. The CDR3 DNA follows: TGTGCCAGCAGCTTGGTGGGGTCTGGGGCCAACGTCCTGACTTTC. This encodes CASSLVGSGANVLTF.